These 18 T cell receptor beta chains share one sample of origin, sequenced in a study of blood T cell repertoires in COVID-19. Libraries were prepared by immunoSEQ multiplex PCR; TCRdb keeps only in-frame clonotypes and omits some of them. Of about 230,000 clones listed, about four fifths are singletons. Material for sequencing was peripheral blood. Every receptor here comes from a woman aged 80 or over with COVID-19, enrolled during active disease.

The V gene is TRBV27, the J gene TRBJ1-2, with a weak D call TRBD1 (6 bases). The V and J ends lost 2 bases and 2 bases respectively, with 15 bases between them. Germline CDR1 reads MNHEY; CDR2 reads SMNVEV (reference sequence). CDR3 length equals 16 residues. The CDR3: CASSLRNQGSNYGYTF. In nucleotides, the CDR3 is TGTGCCAGCAGTTTACGGAACCAGGGGAGCAACTATGGCTACACCTTC.

The V and J genes are TRBV6-2 or TRBV6-3 and TRBJ1-2; D may be TRBD1 (6 bases). The CDR3 contains 15 residues. V lost 5 bases and J lost 6, with 19 bases in between. The germline V gene has CDR1 MNHEY and CDR2 SVGEGT. The CDR3 coding sequence is TGTGCCAGCAGTGATCCTCCAGGGGTGGAAAATGGCTACACCTTC. It translates to CASSDPPGVENGYTF.

This clone was seen only once. This chain links TRBV7-2 with TRBJ2-7; D may be TRBD1 (6 bases). Trimming left V 5 bases short and J 2 bases short, with 16 bases between. Germline-derived CDR1 and CDR2 are SGHTA and FQGNSA. The CDR3 is made up of 15 amino acids. In DNA, the CDR3 is TGTGCCAGCAGCCCGGACAGAACGACAACCTACGAGCAGTACTTC. This translates into CASSPDRTTTYEQYF.

This chain connects TRBV15 to TRBJ2-3; D uncertain. V was trimmed by 0 bases and J by 1 base, leaving 8 bases between them. CDR1 and CDR2 from the germline V gene are LNHNV and YYDKDF (reference sequence). This CDR3 contains 15 residues. CDR3 loop: CATSRESSRTDTQYF. CDR3 DNA sequence: TGTGCCACCAGCAGAGAAAGCTCCCGCACAGATACGCAGTATTTT.

The chain is built from TRBV21-1 and TRBJ1-2; the DNA was not used to check the table's D call, TRBD1. TRBV21-1 is given as a pseudogene. CDR3 size: 15 residues. The CDR3 reads CASSKVGGQCPIYTF. CDR3 DNA sequence: TGTGCCAGCAGCAAAGTAGGGGGACAGTGCCCTATCTACACCTTC.

This chain uses TRBV19 with TRBJ2-6, with 7 bases lining up with TRBD1. Germline trimming cut 1 base from V and 0 bases from J; bases unmatched to any gene: 3. This CDR3 spans 17 amino acids. Germline lookup yields CDR1 LNHDA and CDR2 SQIVND (reference sequence). The CDR3 DNA sequence: TGTGCCAGTAGTATAGGGACAGGCGGCTCTGGGGCCAACGTCCTGACTTTC. This sequence encodes CASSIGTGGSGANVLTF.

V usage is TRBV5-4 and J usage is TRBJ2-3; D may be TRBD2 (5 bases). CDR3 length equals 14 residues. V was shortened by 4 bases and J by 2 bases, with 11 bases between the two germline ends. Germline CDR1 reads SGHNT; CDR2 reads YYREEE (reference sequence). Written as DNA, the CDR3 is TGTGCCAGCAGCCGGGGATCGTTCACAGATACGCAGTATTTT. It yields the protein CASSRGSFTDTQYF.

Here the CDR3 reads CASSPTGTTTDTQYF. The CDR3 DNA reads TGTGCCAGCAGCCCTACGGGGACTACCACAGATACGCAGTATTTT. The chain has TRBV28 and TRBJ2-3; TRBD2 matches 7 bases. V was pared by 6 bases and J by 2 bases, with 8 bases of the junction left unmatched. The germline gives CDR1 MDHEN, CDR2 SYDVKM. CDR3 size: 15 residues.

This CDR3 is CAISEWGQGITETQYF. DNA of the CDR3: TGTGCCATCAGTGAATGGGGACAGGGGATTACGGAGACCCAGTACTTC. This chain links TRBV10-3 with TRBJ2-5; 10 positions match TRBD1. V trimming: 3 bases; J trimming: 5 bases; junction bases outside the gene matches: 9. Germline lookup yields CDR1 ENHRY and CDR2 SYGVKD. The CDR3 sequence is 16 residues long.

This chain joins TRBV3-1 (or the pseudogene TRBV3-2) and TRBJ2-5, with 11 bases aligning to TRBD1. The CDR3 extends over 16 amino acids. V dropped 4 bases and J dropped 7; count of bases not matched to a gene: 11. Germline CDR1 LGHDT, CDR2 YNNKEL (reference sequence). The CDR3 nucleotides are TGTGCCAGCAGCCGCGGGGACAGGGGGTCTGTAGGGACCCAGTACTTC. This encodes CASSRGDRGSVGTQYF.

The CDR3 loop is CASSADSAYQETQYF. The CDR3 DNA sequence: TGTGCCAGCAGTGCAGACTCTGCGTACCAAGAGACCCAGTACTTC. The chain employs TRBV2 and TRBJ2-5, with unresolved D. Germline V gene sequence: CDR1 SNHLY, CDR2 FYNNEI. Trimming cost V 4 bases and J 0 bases, with 12 bases left between them. This CDR3 has 15 amino acids.

This chain connects TRBV25-1 to TRBJ2-3; tentatively, D is TRBD1 (6 bases). V lost 7 bases, J lost 2 bases, and 10 bases lay in between. The CDR3 runs 13 residues. From germline, CDR1 is MGHDK and CDR2 SYGVNS. The CDR3 DNA follows: TGTGCCAGCACCCGGGACAACACAGATACGCAGTATTTT. Amino acid sequence: CASTRDNTDTQYF.

This chain uses TRBV18 with TRBJ1-1; a possible D gene is TRBD1 (5 bases). With 3 bases removed from V and 4 bases from J, the gap between germline ends came to 12 bases. CDR1 is KGHSH, CDR2 LQKENI, per germline. The CDR3 covers 14 residues. CDR3 protein: CASSPSRGVTEAFF. In DNA, the CDR3 is TGTGCCAGCTCACCCTCACGGGGGGTCACTGAAGCTTTCTTT.

The chain couples TRBV15 to TRBJ1-4; tentative D call: TRBD1 (6 bases). CDR3 length: 15 residues. V was trimmed by 4 bases and J by 8 bases, leaving 17 bases between them. CDR1 is LNHNV, CDR2 YYDKDF, per germline (reference sequence). Here the CDR3 DNA reads TGTGCCACCAGCAACCCTACAGGGCAGAACGAAAAACTGTTTTTT. Its translation is CATSNPTGQNEKLFF.

V and J are TRBV18 and TRBJ2-3; possibly TRBD2 for D (6 bases). CDR3 length: 15 amino acids. V lost 3 bases and J 5 bases, leaving 15 bases between the germline ends. Per germline, CDR1 KGHSH and CDR2 LQKENI. CDR3 sequence: CASSPPGRRGDTQYF. Here the CDR3 DNA reads TGTGCCAGCTCACCCCCCGGTAGGCGGGGAGATACGCAGTATTTT.

The rearrangement uses TRBV18 and TRBJ2-1, with D possibly matching TRBD2 (6 bases). The V end was cut by 5 bases, the J end by 5 bases, with 10 bases between. This CDR3 has 13 residues. Germline loops: CDR1 KGHSH, CDR2 LQKENI. The CDR3 bases are TGTGCCAGCTCAGGCGGGGTTAACAATGAGCAGTTCTTC. Translation: CASSGGVNNEQFF.

With respect to this clone: As the CDR3 is not closed by the conserved phenylalanine or tryptophan, this likely results from a read error. No DNA is shown, since the ends of the CDR3 on it are uncertain; the CDR3 is the one TCRdb lists. The chain carries TRBV27 and TRBJ1-1. CDR1 and CDR2 (germline): MNHEY, SMNVEV (reference sequence). The CDR3 is 13 residues long, ends included. CDR3 sequence reads: CASRPAGIQQFTI.

This clone was counted once. The J gene is TRBJ1-5, the V gene TRBV9; 9 nucleotides match TRBD1. The V gene end was trimmed by 4 bases and the J gene end by 6 bases; junction bases not matched to a gene: 5. CDR1 and CDR2 (germline): SGDLS, YYNGEE. This CDR3 region has 14 residues. The CDR3, as DNA: TGTGCCAGCAGCCAGACAGGGGGAGTTCAGCCCCAGCATTTT. Translated: CASSQTGGVQPQHF.